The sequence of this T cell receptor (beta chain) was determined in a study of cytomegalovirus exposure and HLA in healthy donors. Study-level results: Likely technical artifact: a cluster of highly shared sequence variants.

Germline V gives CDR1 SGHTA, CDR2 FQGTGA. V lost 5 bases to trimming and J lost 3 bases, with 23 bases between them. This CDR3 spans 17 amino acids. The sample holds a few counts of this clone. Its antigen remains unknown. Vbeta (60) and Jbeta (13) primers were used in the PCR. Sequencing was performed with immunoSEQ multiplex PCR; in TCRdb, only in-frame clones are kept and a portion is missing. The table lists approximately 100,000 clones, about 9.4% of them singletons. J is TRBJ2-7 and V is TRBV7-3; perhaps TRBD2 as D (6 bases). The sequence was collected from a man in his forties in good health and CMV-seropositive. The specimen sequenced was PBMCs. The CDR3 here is CASSPAGFEAVSYEQYF. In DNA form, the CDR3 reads TGTGCCAGCAGCCCGGCGGGGTTTGAGGCAGTTAGCTACGAGCAGTACTTC.